The 20 T cell receptor beta chains presented below share a single source sample, sequenced in a study of response to subunit inactivated influenza vaccine. TCRdb ran MiXCR on the RT-PCR reads and lists one entry per CDR3 protein. The sample contains about 830,000 distinct CDR3 sequences, roughly 20% of which appear only once. Sequenced here: PBMCs from blood, sampled 5 days after vaccination. The receptor set was obtained from a man in his fifties or sixties who received an inactivated influenza vaccine.

This clonotype appeared many times. The chain has TRBV10-3 and TRBJ2-7; D might be TRBD1 or TRBD2, each matching 5 bases. Trimming took 6 bases from V and 1 from J, leaving 16 bases between them. CDR3 length equals 15 residues. Germline assignment: CDR1 ENHRY and CDR2 SYGVKD. CDR3 in amino acids: CAIRTTRGESYEQYF. DNA of the CDR3: TGTGCCATCAGAACCACCCGGGGCGAGTCCTACGAGCAGTACTTC.

This clonotype was recorded a few times. The rearrangement links TRBV4-2 to TRBJ2-2, with D hard to call. CDR3 length equals 16 residues. The V and J ends lost 1 base and 1 base respectively, with 10 bases between them. Germline CDR1 and CDR2: LGHNA and YNFKEQ. The CDR3 loop is CASSQVLGQNTGELFF. CDR3 DNA: TGTGCCAGCAGCCAAGTCCTCGGGCAGAACACCGGGGAGCTGTTTTTT.

A few counts support this clonotype. The chain joins TRBV29-1 to TRBJ2-7, with D uncertain. Germline lookup yields CDR1 SQVTM and CDR2 ANQGSEA. This CDR3 has 15 amino acids. With 2 bases removed from V and 3 bases from J, the gap between germline ends came to 17 bases. The CDR3 nucleotides are TGCAGCGTTGAAATGGGCTCCGGAACTGGCTACGAGCAGTACTTC. Protein sequence: CSVEMGSGTGYEQYF.

This clonotype was recorded many times. The V call is TRBV29-1, the J call TRBJ2-2; D is undetermined. Germline CDR1 SQVTM, CDR2 ANQGSEA. This CDR3 is 14 amino acids long. V lost 2 bases, J lost 0 bases, and 7 bases lay in between. As DNA, the CDR3 is TGCAGCGTTGAATATGGCACGAACACCGGGGAGCTGTTTTTT. Translated: CSVEYGTNTGELFF.

A few counts support this clonotype. The rearrangement uses TRBV7-8 and TRBJ2-7, with D perhaps TRBD1 or TRBD2 (5 bases each). The germline V and J ends were trimmed by 4 bases and 2 bases, with 18 bases remaining between them. The V gene's germline CDR1 is SGHVS and CDR2 FQNEAQ. The CDR3 is 16 residues long. The CDR3 protein is CASSSSPSGATYEQYF. The CDR3 coding sequence is TGTGCCAGCAGCTCAAGCCCGTCCGGGGCCACCTACGAGCAGTACTTC.

This chain joins TRBV28 and TRBJ2-7; perhaps D is TRBD1 or TRBD2 (5 bases each). The CDR3 spans 14 residues. V lost 5 bases and J lost 7, with 18 bases in between. Germline lookup yields CDR1 MDHEN and CDR2 SYDVKM. The CDR3: CASSIAPQGREQYF. In nucleotides, the CDR3 is TGTGCCAGCAGTATTGCTCCCCAGGGACGGGAGCAGTACTTC.

This clonotype occurred a few times. This chain connects TRBV29-1 to TRBJ1-2; a possible D gene is TRBD1 (5 bases). The CDR3 runs 13 residues. Trimming cost V 3 bases and J 3 bases, with 11 bases left between them. Germline CDR1 SQVTM, CDR2 ANQGSEA. The CDR3 spells CSVEAGRHYGYTF. The CDR3 nucleotides are TGCAGCGTTGAGGCAGGGAGGCACTATGGCTACACCTTC.

V and J are TRBV19 and TRBJ2-5; TRBD1 matches 9 bases. V shed 6 bases, J shed 5 bases, and the junction held 10 bases outside the gene matches. Germline-derived CDR1 and CDR2 are LNHDA and SQIVND (reference sequence). CDR3 length: 15 residues. CDR3 sequence: CASSSSGTGSETQYF. The CDR3 DNA reads TGTGCCAGTAGCTCCTCCGGGACAGGGTCCGAGACCCAGTACTTC.

The V and J genes are TRBV4-3 and TRBJ2-3, with 7 bases fitting TRBD1. This CDR3 has 16 amino acids. The germline V gene encodes CDR1 LGHNA and CDR2 YSLEER. V lost 0 bases and J lost 5; bases outside the gene matches: 8. The CDR3, as DNA: TGCGCCAGCAGCCAAGATGCGAGGGGGCAGGGAGATACGCAGTATTTT. This codes for CASSQDARGQGDTQYF.

This clonotype was counted between two and nine times. The V and J genes are TRBV5-5 and TRBJ1-6; D remains unclear. V lost 4 bases to trimming and J lost 9 bases, with 17 bases between them. The CDR3 has 15 residues. Germline assignment: CDR1 SGHKS and CDR2 YYEKEE (reference sequence). CDR3 amino acids: CASSPSFTMGSPLHF. CDR3 DNA: TGTGCCAGCAGCCCCTCCTTCACTATGGGTTCACCCCTCCACTTT.

This clonotype has just a few counts. The rearrangement links TRBV7-9 to TRBJ2-1; D possibly uses TRBD1 or TRBD2 (5 bases each). Trimming cost V 10 bases and J 0 bases, with 13 bases left between them. Germline CDR1 SEHNR, CDR2 FQNEAQ (reference sequence). This CDR3 has 14 residues. CDR3 sequence (DNA): TGTGCCACCAAGAGAGGGGACTCCTACAATGAGCAGTTCTTC. Translated, it gives CATKRGDSYNEQFF. Supplemented by reference TRBV7-9 and TRBJ2-1, the full variable domain reads DTGVSQNPRHKITKRGQNVTFRCDPISEHNRLYWYRQTLGQGPEFLTYFQNEAQLEKSRLLSDRFSAERPKGSFSTLEIQRTEQGDSAMYLCATKRGDSYNEQFFGPGTRLTVL.

This clonotype came up a few times. V gene TRBV4-3 combines with J gene TRBJ2-7; weak D call: TRBD1 (5 bases). Germline lookup yields CDR1 LGHNA and CDR2 YSLEER. V lost 0 bases and J lost 5, with 14 bases in between. This CDR3 spans 15 amino acids. CDR3 nucleotide sequence: TGCGCCAGCAGCCAAGAGTTCGGCAGGGCGAACGAGCAGTACTTC. It is translated as CASSQEFGRANEQYF.

The table lists this clonotype with a count of one. V is TRBV9 and J is TRBJ1-1; 8 positions match TRBD1. CDR3 length: 14 amino acids. Trimming removed 7 bases from V and 1 base from J; junction bases left unmatched: 6. In germline, CDR1 is SGDLS, CDR2 YYNGEE. CDR3 DNA sequence: TGTGCCAGCCCTCGGACAGGGTCGAACACTGAAGCTTTCTTT. It codes for CASPRTGSNTEAFF.

The chain carries TRBV20-1 and TRBJ2-5, with 7 nucleotides matching TRBD1. With 4 bases clipped from V and 3 bases from J, the junction kept 14 bases outside the gene matches. CDR3 size: 16 residues. The germline gives CDR1 DFQATT, CDR2 SNEGSKA (reference sequence). The CDR3 loop is CSANELIGTVKETQYF. DNA of the CDR3: TGCAGTGCTAATGAGCTGATCGGGACAGTCAAAGAGACCCAGTACTTC.

The rearrangement links TRBV5-1 to TRBJ2-7; the match to TRBD1 covers 8 bases. The CDR3 runs to 14 residues. Germline CDR1 is SGHRS and CDR2 is YFSETQ. The trim removed 3 bases at V and 2 bases at J, leaving 4 bases unmatched. The CDR3 is CASSSSGQAYEQYF. The CDR3 DNA reads TGCGCCAGCAGCTCATCGGGACAGGCCTACGAGCAGTACTTC.

The V call is TRBV9, the J call TRBJ2-5; tentative D call: TRBD2 (6 bases). The germline V gene has CDR1 SGDLS and CDR2 YYNGEE. The V end was cut by 3 bases, the J end by 2 bases, with 14 bases between. This CDR3 is 15 amino acids long. The CDR3 bases are TGTGCCAGCAGCGGCGGGACTGACACTCAAGAGACCCAGTACTTC. Its translation is CASSGGTDTQETQYF.

The chain carries TRBV7-2 and TRBJ2-7; D gene uncertain. V dropped 1 base and J dropped 0 bases, with 16 bases sitting between them. This CDR3 contains 17 residues. Per the germline V gene, CDR1 is SGHTA and CDR2 is FQGNSA. CDR3 residues: CASSLGLQDDTSYEQYF. In nucleotides, the CDR3 is TGTGCCAGCAGCTTAGGCCTTCAAGATGACACCTCCTACGAGCAGTACTTC. The full variable domain, rest sourced from reference TRBV7-2 and TRBJ2-7, is GAGVSQSPSNKVTEKGKDVELRCDPISGHTALYWYRQSLGQGLEFLIYFQGNSAPDKSGLPSDRFSAERTGGSVSTLTIQRTQQEDSAVYLCASSLGLQDDTSYEQYFGPGTRLTVT.

The chain joins TRBV20-1 to TRBJ2-1; weak D call: TRBD2 (5 bases). From germline, CDR1 is DFQATT and CDR2 SNEGSKA (reference sequence). The CDR3 totals 12 residues. The V gene lost 3 bases and the J gene lost 7 bases, with 10 bases spanning the gap. The CDR3 loop reads CSASTDLNEQFF. In DNA form, the CDR3 reads TGCAGTGCTAGTACGGACTTGAATGAGCAGTTCTTC.

V and J are TRBV5-1 and TRBJ2-7; unclear D gene. Trimming took 0 bases from V and 1 from J, leaving 8 bases between them. The V gene's germline CDR1 is SGHRS and CDR2 YFSETQ. The CDR3 length is 14 residues. The chain's CDR3 is CASSLVAASYEQYF. CDR3 nucleotides: TGCGCCAGCAGCTTGGTGGCAGCTTCCTACGAGCAGTACTTC.

The chain employs TRBV4-1 and TRBJ2-1, with 9 nucleotides matching TRBD1. V trimming: 5 bases; J trimming: 6 bases; junction bases outside the gene matches: 5. Germline CDR1 and CDR2: MGHRA and YSYEKL. This CDR3 contains 14 residues. The CDR3 bases are TGCGCCAGCAGCACCCGGACAGGGGCCAATGAGCAGTTCTTC. This gives the protein CASSTRTGANEQFF.